This T cell receptor (beta chain) derives from a study of CD8 T cells in ankylosing spondylitis. Study findings and constraints: Several of the motif variants were reported before in synovial fluid and blood from reactive arthritis. Blood of patients with ankylosing spondylitis appeared to be characterized by a TCR beta motif of roughly eight highly homologous variants.

This CDR3 region has 15 residues. From germline, CDR1 is LGHNA and CDR2 YNFKEQ. TCRdb reanalysed the 5' RACE reads using MiXCR and keeps one entry per CDR3 protein. Among more than 400,000 distinct CDR3 sequences listed, approximately 5% were seen once. As concerns this clonotype: As yet, its antigen is unknown. One end of the junction is discordant with germline, which a read error may explain.

The chain recombines TRBV4-2 with TRBJ2-3; D unresolved. The sequence was collected from a male donor with ankylosing spondylitis. Sequencing was carried out using blood, either unsorted or a sorted T cell fraction (not recorded which). In DNA form, the CDR3 reads TGTGCCTGCAGCCAAGAGCTAACTAGCACAGATACGCAGTATTTT. It is translated as CACSQELTSTDTQYF.